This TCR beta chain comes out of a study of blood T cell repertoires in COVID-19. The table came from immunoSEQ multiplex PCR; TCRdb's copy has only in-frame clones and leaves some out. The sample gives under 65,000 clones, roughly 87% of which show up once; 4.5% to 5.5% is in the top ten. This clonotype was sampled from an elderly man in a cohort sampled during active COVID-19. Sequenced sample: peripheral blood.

CDR3 loop: CASSQGVAGGMGYNEQFF. The CDR3, as DNA: TGTGCCAGCAGCCAAGGTGTTGCGGGAGGGATGGGATACAATGAGCAGTTCTTC. The J gene is TRBJ2-1, the V gene TRBV3-1 (or the pseudogene TRBV3-2); 9 bases align to TRBD2. The germline CDR1 and CDR2 sequences are LGHDT and YNNKEL (reference sequence). The ends lost 1 base at V and 4 bases at J; junction bases unmatched: 11. The CDR3 runs to 18 residues.